This entry features one TCR beta chain sequence. As yet, its antigen is unknown. TCRdb's copy holds only in-frame clones and misses some; the assay was immunoSEQ multiplex PCR. The data hold 100,000 or so clones, with about 89% observed a single time. The junction had 5 bases not matched to a gene; V was cut back by 4 bases and J by 9 bases. Germline loops: CDR1 SGHAT, CDR2 FQNNGV. This CDR3 comprises 14 residues. The sample comes from a study of T cell responses to AZD1222 COVID-19 vaccine. Study outcomes and limitations: Seropositivity was recorded at baseline in only a handful of AZD1222 recipients. Spike-specific TCR breadth and depth both grew after two AZD1222 doses.

This specimen consisted of peripheral blood, obtained on day 0 of AZD1222 vaccination. The genes are TRBV11-2 and TRBJ1-6; 8 nucleotides match TRBD1. The receptor's source is an adult in good health. The DNA for the CDR3 is TGTGCCAGCAGCTCGGACAGGGAAGTTTCACCCCTCCACTTT. Translated: CASSSDREVSPLHF.